One sample yielded the 11 T cell receptor beta chains listed below, sequenced in a study of blood T cell repertoires in COVID-19. This table comes from immunoSEQ multiplex PCR, and its TCRdb copy is limited to in-frame clones, with some not included. Of about 110,000 clones in the sample, approximately 82% were seen once. Sequenced: peripheral blood. These receptors originate from a woman older than 75 with acute or convalescent COVID-19.

The rearrangement links TRBV10-2 to TRBJ2-1; TRBD1 might be the D (6 bases). The CDR3 has 12 amino acids. Germline CDR1 reads WSHSY; CDR2 reads SAAADI. V was pared by 8 bases and J by 9 bases, with 14 bases between. The CDR3 DNA sequence: TGCGCCAGCCAAACACAGGGCGGTGAGCAGTTCTTC. Translated, it gives CASQTQGGEQFF.

For this clone: Within the sample, other DNA sequences also encode this same CDR3. The CDR3 loop is CASSGGDQPQHF. The CDR3 nucleotides read TGCGCCAGCAGTGGGGGAGATCAGCCCCAGCATTTT. The genes are TRBV10-2 and TRBJ1-5; no firm D call. The V gene lost 4 bases and the J gene lost 5 bases, with 6 bases spanning the gap. Germline V gene data show CDR1 as WSHSY and CDR2 as SAAADI. This CDR3 spans 12 amino acids.

The CDR3 region is CASSLASGSVGEQFF. In DNA form, the CDR3 reads TGTGCCAGCAGCTTAGCTAGCGGGAGTGTGGGTGAGCAGTTCTTC. The V and J genes are TRBV7-9 and TRBJ2-1, with TRBD2 matching over 9 bases. CDR1 SEHNR and CDR2 FQNEAQ come from the germline V gene (reference sequence). J lost 9 bases, V lost 0 bases, and 6 bases had no gene match. The CDR3 runs 15 residues.

The sample holds a few counts of this clone. The J gene is TRBJ2-7, the V gene TRBV9, with 10 bases that match TRBD2. With V trimmed by 0 bases and J by 6 bases, 12 bases remained unmatched. The CDR3 sequence is 17 residues long. CDR1 is SGDLS and CDR2 is YYNGEE in the germline V gene. The CDR3 bases are TGTGCCAGCAGCGTAGGAGGAGCGGGAGGGCCCACATCCGAGCAGTACTTC. Translation gives CASSVGGAGGPTSEQYF.

This chain uses TRBV11-3 with TRBJ1-3, with D perhaps matching TRBD1 (5 bases). Germline V gene lookup returns CDR1 SGHNT and CDR2 YENEEA. Between the trimmed V and J ends, which lost 2 bases and 3 bases, there was a span of 14 bases. The CDR3 has 16 residues. The CDR3 DNA reads as TGTGCCAGCAGCTTACGTGGCAGGGAGGATGGAAACACCATATATTTT. This codes for CASSLRGREDGNTIYF.

This chain connects TRBV7-2 to TRBJ2-1; TRBD2 agrees at 10 bases. The CDR3 is 14 amino acids. Germline V gives CDR1 SGHTA, CDR2 FQGNSA. Trimming removed 1 base from V and 8 bases from J; junction bases left unmatched: 2. The CDR3 DNA follows: TGTGCCAGCAGCTTAGGGCTAGCGGGAGATGAGCAGTTCTTC. Its protein product is CASSLGLAGDEQFF.

The chain has TRBV7-9 and TRBJ2-2, with 7 positions matching TRBD1. Looked up from germline, CDR1 is SEHNR and CDR2 is FQNEAQ (reference sequence). The CDR3 consists of 15 residues. Unmatched junction bases numbered 5, after V lost 5 bases and J lost 2 bases. The CDR3 protein is CASSLRQGNTGELFF. Written as DNA, the CDR3 is TGTGCCAGCAGCCTCCGACAGGGCAACACCGGGGAGCTGTTTTTT.

This clone was observed a handful of times. V and J are TRBV27 and TRBJ2-4; TRBD2 is a possible D gene (5 bases). The CDR3 extends over 17 amino acids. Looked up from germline, CDR1 is MNHEY and CDR2 is SMNVEV (reference sequence). V was trimmed by 2 bases and J by 0 bases, leaving 14 bases between them. The CDR3 nucleotides are TGTGCCAGCAGTTTAAGGACCGTGGGGAGAGCCAAAAACATTCAGTACTTC. Its protein is CASSLRTVGRAKNIQYF.

V is TRBV10-1 and J is TRBJ2-7; 7 nucleotides match TRBD2. The V segment lost 4 bases and the J segment 6 bases; nucleotides outside the gene matches: 6. CDR3 length equals 13 residues. Germline V gene lookup returns CDR1 WNHNN and CDR2 SYGVQD (reference sequence). The chain's CDR3 is CASSAWRESEQYF. DNA for the CDR3: TGCGCCAGCAGTGCATGGCGGGAGTCCGAGCAGTACTTC.

This chain uses TRBV11-2 with TRBJ1-2; the D gene is possibly TRBD1 (6 bases). The CDR3 sequence is 13 residues long. Trimming removed 7 bases from V and 8 bases from J, with 17 bases in between. CDR1 and CDR2 (germline): SGHAT, FQNNGV. In DNA, the CDR3 is TGTGCCAGCACCCCATCAGGGGTTGGGGGCTACACCTTC. As protein: CASTPSGVGGYTF. Using reference TRBV11-2 and TRBJ1-2 for the parts outside the CDR3, the full variable domain is EAGVAQSPRYKIIEKRQSVAFWCNPISGHATLYWYQQILGQGPKLLIQFQNNGVVDDSQLPKDRFSAERLKGVDSTLKIQPAKLEDSAVYLCASTPSGVGGYTFGSGTRLTVV.

The rearrangement uses TRBV10-3 and TRBJ2-7; TRBD1 matches 7 bases. Germline V gene data show CDR1 as ENHRY and CDR2 as SYGVKD. V trimming: 8 bases; J trimming: 1 base; junction bases outside the gene matches: 2. The CDR3 has 12 residues. CDR3 region: CAIEDRSYEQYF. The DNA of the CDR3 is TGTGCCATCGAGGACAGGTCCTACGAGCAGTACTTC.